This T cell receptor beta chain comes out of a study of shared clonotypes between healthy human individuals. Produced via immunoSEQ multiplex PCR; TCRdb's table is partial and in-frame only. The data show about 980,000 clones, with approximately 80% seen just once and about 1.5% held by the top ten. Broader study findings: About 5% of naive CD4 clonotypes were shared across several donors.

With regard to this clone: What it binds is not known.

Germline V gene data show CDR1 as SEHNR and CDR2 as FQNEAQ (reference sequence). Deletions cut 5 bases from V and 7 bases from J, with 9 bases between. The CDR3 length is 13 residues. The TCR comes from a man in his late teens or twenties in good health. The chain couples TRBV7-9 to TRBJ1-6; D ambiguous. Material: memory CD4+ T cells sorted from blood. Specified subset: CD45RA-negative fraction. This CDR3 is CASSRTANSPLHF. DNA of the CDR3: TGTGCCAGCAGCAGGACCGCAAATTCACCCCTCCACTTT.